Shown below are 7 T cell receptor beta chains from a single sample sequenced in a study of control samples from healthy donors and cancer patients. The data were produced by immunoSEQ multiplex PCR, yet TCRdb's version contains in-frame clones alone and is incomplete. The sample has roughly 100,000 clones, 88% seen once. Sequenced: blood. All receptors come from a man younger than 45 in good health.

In nucleotides, the CDR3 is TGTGCCACCAGTACTAGCGGGAGATTGGAGTATGAGCAGTTCTTC. Protein sequence: CATSTSGRLEYEQFF. The chain combines TRBV24-1 with TRBJ2-1, with 11 bases lining up with TRBD2. Trimming cost V 6 bases and J 8 bases; bases outside gene matches: 8. This CDR3 region has 15 residues. Germline V gene sequence: CDR1 KGHDR, CDR2 SFDVKD.

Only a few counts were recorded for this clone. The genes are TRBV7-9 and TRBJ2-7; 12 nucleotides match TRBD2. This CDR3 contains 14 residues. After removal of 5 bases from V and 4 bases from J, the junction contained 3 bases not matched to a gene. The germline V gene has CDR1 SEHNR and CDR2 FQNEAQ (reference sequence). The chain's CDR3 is CASSPTSGGYEQYF. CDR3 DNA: TGTGCCAGCAGCCCGACTAGCGGGGGATACGAGCAGTACTTC.

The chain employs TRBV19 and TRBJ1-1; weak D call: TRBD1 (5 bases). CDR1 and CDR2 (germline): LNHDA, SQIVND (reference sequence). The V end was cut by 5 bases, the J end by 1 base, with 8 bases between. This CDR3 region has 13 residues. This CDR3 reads CASSWGPNTEAFF. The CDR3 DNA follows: TGTGCCAGTAGTTGGGGACCGAACACTGAAGCTTTCTTT.

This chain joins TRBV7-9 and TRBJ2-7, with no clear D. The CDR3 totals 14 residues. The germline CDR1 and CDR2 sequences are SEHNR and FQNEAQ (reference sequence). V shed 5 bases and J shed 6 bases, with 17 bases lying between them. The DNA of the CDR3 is TGTGCCAGCAGCGGTAGCTCCCACGGTGGCGAGCAGTACTTC. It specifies CASSGSSHGGEQYF.

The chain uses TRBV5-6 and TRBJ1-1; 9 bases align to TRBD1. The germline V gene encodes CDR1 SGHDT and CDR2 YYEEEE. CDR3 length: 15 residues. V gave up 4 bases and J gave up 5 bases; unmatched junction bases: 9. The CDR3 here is CASSGDRVLRTEAFF. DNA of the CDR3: TGTGCCAGCAGCGGGGACAGGGTACTGCGAACTGAAGCTTTCTTT. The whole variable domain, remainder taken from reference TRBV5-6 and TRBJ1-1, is DAGVTQSPTHLIKTRGQQVTLRCSPKSGHDTVSWYQQALGQGPQFIFQYYEEEERQRGNFPDRFSGHQFPNYSSELNVNALLLGDSALYLCASSGDRVLRTEAFFGQGTRLTVV.

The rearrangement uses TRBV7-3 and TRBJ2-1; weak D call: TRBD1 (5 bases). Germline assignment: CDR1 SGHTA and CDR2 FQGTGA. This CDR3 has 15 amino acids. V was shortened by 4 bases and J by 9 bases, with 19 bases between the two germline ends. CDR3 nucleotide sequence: TGTGCCAGCAGCTCAGGCCAGGGTGTATATGCTGAGCAGTTCTTC. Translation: CASSSGQGVYAEQFF.

CDR3 nucleotides: TGTGCCAGCGCGGGCGGGGGGGGGAATGAGCAGTTCTTC. Translation: CASAGGGGNEQFF. The chain carries TRBV7-3 and TRBJ2-1; 9 bases align to TRBD2. The CDR3 is 13 residues long. CDR1 SGHTA and CDR2 FQGTGA come from the germline V gene. Trimming at V came to 8 bases and at J to 7 bases, leaving 6 bases not matched to a gene. Filled out from reference TRBV7-3 and TRBJ2-1, the complete variable domain reads GAGVSQTPSNKVTEKGKYVELRCDPISGHTALYWYRQSLGQGPEFLIYFQGTGAADDSGLPNDRFFAVRPEGSVSTLKIQRTERGDSAVYLCASAGGGGNEQFFGPGTRLTVL.